This T cell receptor beta chain originates from a study of regulatory T cells in long-lasting Graves disease. Whole-study context: Over 5 years on antithyroid drugs plus positive TSH receptor antibodies marked Graves' disease as persistent. Study-wide points: Newly diagnosed disease favored TRBV20-1 and TRBJ2-1 over persistent disease.

This clonotype has a count of ten or more. What it binds is unknown. CDR3 regions were amplified by Arm-PCR using iRepertoire HTBI primers to build TCR beta libraries. TCRdb itself ran the multiplex PCR reads through MiXCR, one entry per CDR3 protein. Among hundreds of thousands of distinct CDR3 sequences, 21% were seen once, and the ten largest hold 14%. Time point given: persistent/refractory GD, antithyroid drugs over 5 years with positive TRAb. PBMC RNA was the source of the TCR library. This CDR3 is 14 amino acids long. Trimming shortened V by 3 bases and J by 0 bases, and 9 bases separated the two germline ends.

This sequence was found in a female donor with Graves disease. This material consisted of peripheral blood mononuclear cells (PBMCs), taken when the disease was refractory, from a patient treated with antithyroid drugs. The gene calls are TRBV12-3 or TRBV12-4 and TRBJ2-7; no reliable D call. The CDR3 region has the DNA TGTGCCAGCAGTTTTACAACGAGCTCCTACGAGCAGTACTTC. It specifies CASSFTTSSYEQYF.